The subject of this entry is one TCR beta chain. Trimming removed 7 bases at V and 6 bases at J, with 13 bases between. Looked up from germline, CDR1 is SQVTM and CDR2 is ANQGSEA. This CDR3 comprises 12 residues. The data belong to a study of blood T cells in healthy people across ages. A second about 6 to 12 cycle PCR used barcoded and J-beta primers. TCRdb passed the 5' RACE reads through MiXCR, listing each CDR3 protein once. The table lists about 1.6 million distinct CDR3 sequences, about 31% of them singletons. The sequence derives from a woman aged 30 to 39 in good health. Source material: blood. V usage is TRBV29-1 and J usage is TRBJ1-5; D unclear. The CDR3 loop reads CSAGVVGQPQHF. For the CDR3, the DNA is TGCAGCGCTGGGGTGGTCGGTCAGCCCCAGCATTTT.